This TCR beta chain was sequenced in a study of blood T cell repertoires in COVID-19. In the study overall: The United States, Italy and Spain supplied acute and convalescent COVID-19 samples. T cells, B-cell-depleted T cells, or PBMCs provided the cDNA or gDNA that served as material.

Under the authors' procedure: Using reference gene primer amplification, nucleated cell counts were estimated. Profiling relied on immunoSEQ multiplex PCR, and the TCRdb table lists in-frame clones only, not all of them. The DNA gave D and trimming, while V, J and clone size come from that table. The sample consists of 75,000 to 90,000 clones, 86% of them appearing once. This CDR3 is built from 15 residues. J gave up 8 bases and V 2 bases, and 7 bases lay outside the gene matches. The germline gives CDR1 MDHEN, CDR2 SYDVKM. What was sequenced was peripheral blood. The V gene is TRBV28, the J gene TRBJ1-4; 8 bases fit TRBD1. The sequence came from a middle-aged man with active COVID-19. The CDR3 DNA reads TGTGCCAGCAGTTTACAACAGGGGGGCGTAGAAAAACTGTTTTTT. Amino acid sequence: CASSLQQGGVEKLFF.